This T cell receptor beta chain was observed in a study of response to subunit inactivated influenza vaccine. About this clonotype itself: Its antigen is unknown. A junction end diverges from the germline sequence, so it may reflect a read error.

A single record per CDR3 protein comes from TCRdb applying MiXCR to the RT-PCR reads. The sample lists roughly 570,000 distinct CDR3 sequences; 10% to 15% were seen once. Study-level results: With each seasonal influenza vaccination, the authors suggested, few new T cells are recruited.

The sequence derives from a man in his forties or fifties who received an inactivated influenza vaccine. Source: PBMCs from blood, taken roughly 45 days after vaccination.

The CDR3, as DNA: TGTGCCGGCAGCCTCGGGCCTGGTGGGGAAAAACTGTTTTTT. It translates to CAGSLGPGGEKLFF. V usage is TRBV5-5 and J usage is TRBJ1-4, with D unclear. Germline CDR1 is SGHKS and CDR2 is YYEKEE (reference sequence). There are 14 residues in the CDR3.